One and the same sample provided the 26 T cell receptor beta chains below, sequenced in a study of T cell clones after liver transplantation. Sequencing was performed with immunoSEQ multiplex PCR; in TCRdb, only in-frame clones are kept and a portion is missing. This table has approximately 100,000 clones, about 86% appearing once. Sequencing used CD4+ T cells from blood, obtained approximately 43 months after liver transplant. These receptors all come from a human patient who received a liver transplant. The graft donor may have given rise to some T cells.

The rearrangement joins TRBV7-9 to TRBJ2-7, with TRBD1 as a possible D gene (5 bases). With 5 bases removed from V and 6 bases from J, the gap between germline ends came to 17 bases. Germline V gene data show CDR1 as SEHNR and CDR2 as FQNEAQ (reference sequence). The CDR3 has 14 amino acids. CDR3 sequence (DNA): TGTGCCAGCAGCCAGGGCACCTCGCGGACCGAGCAGTACTTC. Protein product: CASSQGTSRTEQYF.

The V and J genes are TRBV18 and TRBJ2-5; D ambiguous. The germline V gene has CDR1 KGHSH and CDR2 LQKENI. The V and J ends lost 3 bases and 2 bases respectively, with 7 bases between them. This CDR3 is built from 13 residues. The DNA of the CDR3 is TGTGCCAGCTCACCCTCCTTACAAGAGACCCAGTACTTC. It specifies CASSPSLQETQYF.

This sequence joins TRBV2 and TRBJ2-3; 13 bases fit TRBD2. The V and J ends lost 8 bases and 1 base, in that order; junction bases with no gene match: 3. This CDR3 spans 15 amino acids. CDR1 and CDR2 (germline): SNHLY, FYNNEI. Here the CDR3 reads CASGLAGARTDTQYF. CDR3 bases: TGTGCCAGCGGACTAGCGGGGGCCCGCACAGATACGCAGTATTTT.

This clone was found a few times. V usage is TRBV2 and J usage is TRBJ2-3, with no clear D. The CDR3 is 15 residues long. Germline V gene sequence: CDR1 SNHLY, CDR2 FYNNEI. Trimming pared 4 bases from V and 3 bases from J, leaving 14 bases between. In DNA form, the CDR3 reads TGTGCCAGCAGTGCACTTCATCCTGGGACAGATACGCAGTATTTT. Translating gives CASSALHPGTDTQYF.

The rearrangement uses TRBV5-1 and TRBJ2-5; no firm D call. Germline CDR1 reads SGHRS; CDR2 reads YFSETQ. Trimming pared 5 bases from V and 2 bases from J, leaving 7 bases between. This CDR3 is built from 12 residues. The CDR3 coding sequence is TGCGCCAGCAGTCAAAAACAAGAGACCCAGTACTTC. It translates to CASSQKQETQYF.

In DNA, the CDR3 is TGCAGCGCTCAGCGTCAGGGCTGGGAGCAGTACTTC. Amino acids: CSAQRQGWEQYF. This sequence joins TRBV29-1 and TRBJ2-7; D possibly corresponds to TRBD1 (5 bases). Germline CDR1 is SQVTM and CDR2 is ANQGSEA. The CDR3 loop spans 12 amino acids. The V end lost 7 bases, the J end lost 7 bases, and 17 bases lay between the germline ends.

In the case of this clone: A much larger clone differs by one base, so this may be a read error. The chain joins TRBV9 to TRBJ2-2; D not resolved. The CDR3 has 12 amino acids. Looked up from germline, CDR1 is SGDLS and CDR2 is YYNGEE. V was pared by 4 bases and J by 2 bases, with 3 bases between. The CDR3 loop reads CASSLNTGELFF. CDR3 in DNA: TGTGCCAGCAGCCTTAACACCGGGGAGCTGTTTTTT.

The chain has TRBV4-2 and TRBJ2-1; 8 nucleotides match TRBD2. Germline V CDR1 and CDR2: LGHNA, YNFKEQ. V lost 4 bases, J lost 8 bases, and 13 bases stayed unmatched. This CDR3 comprises 16 residues. The CDR3 region has the DNA TGTGCCAGCAGCCCCCTTATTAGCGGGATTAGGGATGAGCAGTTCTTC. Translation: CASSPLISGIRDEQFF.

V usage is TRBV6-6 and J usage is TRBJ1-5; D remains ambiguous. Deletions cut 1 base from V and 5 bases from J, with 9 bases between. The CDR3 is made up of 14 amino acids. Germline V lookup: CDR1 MNHNY, CDR2 SVGAGI (reference sequence). The CDR3, as DNA: TGTGCCAGCAGTTACTTAGGGCCCGATCAGCCCCAGCATTTT. It is translated as CASSYLGPDQPQHF.

The CDR3 nucleotides are TGTGCCAGCAGCCTGACTAGCAGCACGACCGGGGAGCTGTTTTTT. Its translation is CASSLTSSTTGELFF. The V and J genes are TRBV7-3 and TRBJ2-2; TRBD2 aligns across 7 bases. V lost 5 bases and J lost 5; bases outside the gene matches: 8. This CDR3 spans 15 amino acids. Per the germline V gene, CDR1 is SGHTA and CDR2 is FQGTGA.

This chain connects TRBV6-5 to TRBJ2-7; D unresolved. This CDR3 is built from 13 residues. The V gene lost 7 bases and the J gene lost 0 bases, with 10 bases spanning the gap. Germline CDR1 MNHEY, CDR2 SVGAGI. The CDR3 loop is CASKRPSSYEQYF. DNA for the CDR3: TGTGCCAGCAAAAGGCCCAGCTCCTACGAGCAGTACTTC.

The CDR3 sequence: CASSLERTRLEQYF. The CDR3 bases are TGTGCCAGCAGCTTAGAGCGGACTAGGCTCGAGCAGTACTTC. The V call is TRBV11-2, the J call TRBJ2-7; 7 bases are shared with TRBD2. Germline trimming cut 0 bases from V and 6 bases from J; bases unmatched to any gene: 5. From germline, CDR1 is SGHAT and CDR2 FQNNGV. This CDR3 is built from 14 residues. Full variable domain (missing parts from reference TRBV11-2 and TRBJ2-7): EAGVAQSPRYKIIEKRQSVAFWCNPISGHATLYWYQQILGQGPKLLIQFQNNGVVDDSQLPKDRFSAERLKGVDSTLKIQPAKLEDSAVYLCASSLERTRLEQYFGPGTRLTVT.

The chain recombines TRBV7-9 with TRBJ2-3, with D uncertain. The CDR3 totals 12 residues. Germline lookup yields CDR1 SEHNR and CDR2 FQNEAQ (reference sequence). V was shortened by 5 bases and J by 6 bases, with 9 bases between the two germline ends. The CDR3 region has the DNA TGTGCCAGCAGCGAGGTGGGGGATACGCAGTATTTT. This translates into CASSEVGDTQYF.

V and J are TRBV2 and TRBJ2-1; 11 nucleotides align to TRBD2. The V and J ends lost 5 bases and 4 bases, in that order; junction bases with no gene match: 4. Germline V CDR1 and CDR2: SNHLY, FYNNEI. This CDR3 has 15 amino acids. CDR3 loop: CASSSTSGAYNEQFF. The CDR3 region has the DNA TGTGCCAGCAGTTCGACTAGCGGGGCGTACAATGAGCAGTTCTTC.

The rearrangement uses TRBV15 and TRBJ1-3, with TRBD1 as a possible D gene (5 bases). The CDR3 runs 15 residues. Germline V gives CDR1 LNHNV, CDR2 YYDKDF (reference sequence). Deletions cut 0 bases from V and 0 bases from J, with 6 bases between. The CDR3 region is CATSRDGGSGNTIYF. As DNA, the CDR3 is TGTGCCACCAGCAGAGATGGGGGCTCTGGAAACACCATATATTTT.

This chain uses TRBV27 with TRBJ2-7; the match to TRBD2 covers 10 bases. The trim removed 6 bases at V and 1 base at J, leaving 12 bases unmatched. The germline V gene encodes CDR1 MNHEY and CDR2 SMNVEV (reference sequence). This CDR3 contains 17 residues. CDR3 nucleotides: TGTGCCAGCAGAACTGACTGGGGAGCGGGAGGGTCCTACGAGCAGTACTTC. Its protein is CASRTDWGAGGSYEQYF.

This clone was seen a single time. The rearrangement uses TRBV5-4 and TRBJ2-6, with D possibly being TRBD2 (5 bases). This CDR3 has 15 residues. Germline V CDR1 and CDR2: SGHNT, YYREEE (reference sequence). V was trimmed by 0 bases and J by 4 bases, leaving 8 bases between them. The CDR3 is CASSLARAGANVLTF. The DNA of the CDR3 is TGTGCCAGCAGCTTGGCGAGGGCGGGGGCCAACGTCCTGACTTTC.

The chain is built from TRBV5-1 and TRBJ2-2; TRBD2 matches at 10 bases. The germline V gene encodes CDR1 SGHRS and CDR2 YFSETQ. The CDR3 has 15 amino acids. V gave up 4 bases and J gave up 4 bases; unmatched junction bases: 4. The CDR3 here is CASSPIAGGTGELFF. DNA of the CDR3: TGCGCCAGCAGCCCAATAGCGGGGGGCACCGGGGAGCTGTTTTTT.

The chain employs TRBV7-8 and TRBJ1-3; TRBD1 matches 7 bases. J was trimmed by 1 base and V by 4 bases; bases with no gene match: 7. This CDR3 contains 16 residues. Germline V gene sequence: CDR1 SGHVS, CDR2 FQNEAQ. CDR3: CASSSPDRVSGNTIYF. In DNA form, the CDR3 reads TGTGCCAGCAGCTCCCCAGACAGGGTTTCTGGAAACACCATATATTTT.

The genes are TRBV29-1 and TRBJ2-5; possibly TRBD1 for D (5 bases). The CDR3 contains 12 residues. Trimming took 6 bases from V and 1 from J, leaving 9 bases between them. Germline CDR1 SQVTM, CDR2 ANQGSEA. CDR3 amino acids: CSVARVQETQYF. The CDR3 DNA reads as TGCAGCGTCGCCAGGGTCCAAGAGACCCAGTACTTC. Combining the CDR3 with reference TRBV29-1 and TRBJ2-5 gives the whole variable domain SAVISQKPSRDICQRGTSLTIQCQVDSQVTMMFWYRQQPGQSLTLIATANQGSEATYESGFVIDKFPISRPNLTFSTLTVSNMSPEDSSIYLCSVARVQETQYFGPGTRLLVL.

The gene calls are TRBV11-2 and TRBJ1-2; D is uncertain. V was cut by 5 bases and J by 4 bases, with 5 bases left in between. CDR3 length: 11 residues. Germline-derived CDR1 and CDR2 are SGHAT and FQNNGV. CDR3 protein: CASSPGYGYTF. The DNA for the CDR3 is TGTGCCAGCAGCCCCGGCTATGGCTACACCTTC.

J is TRBJ2-6 and V is TRBV5-1; 7 nucleotides match TRBD2. CDR1 is SGHRS and CDR2 is YFSETQ in the germline V gene. The CDR3 covers 15 residues. J lost 2 bases, V lost 3 bases, and 2 bases had no gene match. CDR3 sequence (DNA): TGCGCCAGCAGCTCGGGGGGAGCTGGGGCCAACGTCCTGACTTTC. Its translation is CASSSGGAGANVLTF. The full variable domain, with the rest looked up from reference TRBV5-1 and TRBJ2-6, is KAGVTQTPRYLIKTRGQQVTLSCSPISGHRSVSWYQQTPGQGLQFLFEYFSETQRNKGNFPGRFSGRQFSNSRSEMNVSTLELGDSALYLCASSSGGAGANVLTFGAGSRLTVL.

This chain joins TRBV27 and TRBJ2-3, with D perhaps given as TRBD1 or TRBD2 (5 bases each). There are 17 residues in the CDR3. Trimming took off 6 bases at V and 0 bases at J, with 19 bases between the two ends. Germline-derived CDR1 and CDR2 are MNHEY and SMNVEV (reference sequence). The DNA for the CDR3 is TGTGCCAGCAGCCCTAACCCCGGGACGAGGAGCACAGATACGCAGTATTTT. It codes for CASSPNPGTRSTDTQYF.

This sequence joins TRBV5-1 and TRBJ1-1; a weak D match, TRBD1 (5 bases). V lost 3 bases and J lost 0, with 12 bases in between. CDR1 is SGHRS, CDR2 YFSETQ, per germline. This CDR3 contains 15 residues. For the CDR3, the DNA is TGCGCCAGCAGCTCAGTCGGACAAATGAACACTGAAGCTTTCTTT. It yields the protein CASSSVGQMNTEAFF. The full variable domain, with the rest looked up from reference TRBV5-1 and TRBJ1-1, is KAGVTQTPRYLIKTRGQQVTLSCSPISGHRSVSWYQQTPGQGLQFLFEYFSETQRNKGNFPGRFSGRQFSNSRSEMNVSTLELGDSALYLCASSSVGQMNTEAFFGQGTRLTVV.

This chain uses TRBV5-1 with TRBJ2-2; 11 bases fit TRBD2. The V segment lost 0 bases and the J segment 5 bases; nucleotides outside the gene matches: 9. CDR3 size: 18 residues. Germline CDR1 reads SGHRS; CDR2 reads YFSETQ. The CDR3 region is CASSLGPLAGGQTGELFF. Here the CDR3 DNA reads TGCGCCAGCAGCTTGGGACCTCTAGCGGGGGGTCAGACCGGGGAGCTGTTTTTT.

With regard to this clone: This sample also contains other DNA sequences that code for the same CDR3. The rearrangement uses TRBV9 and TRBJ1-1; D perhaps matches TRBD1 (5 bases). The CDR3 runs to 15 residues. The germline V and J ends were trimmed by 4 bases and 0 bases, with 13 bases remaining between them. Germline lookup yields CDR1 SGDLS and CDR2 YYNGEE. The CDR3 region is CASSPTGTLNTEAFF. Written as DNA, the CDR3 is TGTGCCAGCAGCCCAACCGGGACCTTGAACACTGAAGCTTTCTTT.